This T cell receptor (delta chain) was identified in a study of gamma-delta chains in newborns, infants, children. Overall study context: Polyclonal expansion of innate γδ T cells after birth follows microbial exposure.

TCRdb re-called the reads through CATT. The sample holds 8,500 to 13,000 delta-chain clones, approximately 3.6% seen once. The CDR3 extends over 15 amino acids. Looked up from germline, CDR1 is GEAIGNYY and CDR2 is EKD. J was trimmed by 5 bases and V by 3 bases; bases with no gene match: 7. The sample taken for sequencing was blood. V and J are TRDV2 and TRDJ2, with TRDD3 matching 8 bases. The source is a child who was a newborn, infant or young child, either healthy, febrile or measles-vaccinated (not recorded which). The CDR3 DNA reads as TGTGCCTGTGACTTGGTACTGGGGGGCACAGCACAACTCTTCTTT. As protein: CACDLVLGGTAQLFF.